The sequence of this T cell receptor (beta chain) was determined in a study of blood T cell repertoires in COVID-19. Study-level background: Spain, Italy and the United States supplied samples that represented acute and convalescent COVID-19. The cDNA or gDNA used as material had been derived from T cells, B-cell-depleted T cells, or PBMCs.

In germline, CDR1 is SGHTA, CDR2 FQGTGA. The junction had 7 bases not matched to a gene; V was cut back by 8 bases and J by 5 bases. The CDR3 is 14 amino acids. Per the original methods: Amplification with reference gene primers provided the estimates of nucleated cell counts. Only in-frame clones appear in the TCRdb table, and some are missing; sequencing was by immunoSEQ multiplex PCR. V, J and clone size derive from that table, while D and trimming were established from the DNA sequence. The data contain 95,000 to 110,000 clones, around 80% of them singletons. This rearrangement joins TRBV7-3 to TRBJ2-1; 9 positions match TRBD2. The material sequenced was peripheral blood. The receptor was isolated from a man in his sixties or seventies with acute or convalescent COVID-19. In nucleotides, the CDR3 is TGTGCCAGCCGCGCGGGGGGGAAAAACAATGAGCAGTTCTTC. It is translated as CASRAGGKNNEQFF.